What follows describes a single T cell receptor (beta chain). No cognate antigen has been identified for it. Per-base qualities were not stored, and no clone one base away is much larger. This sample stems from a study of blood T cell repertoires in COVID-19 (dated by TCRdb to the early 2020s). For the study in its entirety: The collaborator samples originated in the United States, Italy and Spain and spanned the acute and convalescent phases of COVID-19. The prospective study material was composed of cDNA or gDNA derived from T cells, B-cell-depleted T cells, or PBMCs. Deeply sampled blood TCRbeta repertoires from subjects exposed to, actively infected with, or recovered from COVID-19 were included in the dataset. A freely available public database, intended as a resource for researchers studying the immune response to SARS-CoV-2, is where the repertoires were released. The samples were drawn from the first 160 participants of the ongoing ImmuneRACE study and from 1,200 or so subjects provided by 6 global collaborators. A de-identified subject ID, COVID-19 status, age in years and sex were almost always included in the sample metadata. Where available, HLA class I and class II types were obtained from metadata supplied by the sample provider rather than from assay-based typing.

Enrolling through a virtual design, the prospective study's participants ranged in age from roughly 18 to 90 years and lived across approximately 25 United States geographic areas. In the prospective study, participants were assigned to cohorts based on the clinical history participants reported in a screening survey and a study questionnaire. Each participant in the prospective study had whole blood, serum and a nasopharyngeal or oropharyngeal swab collected by mobile phlebotomists. Prospective study participants could optionally give additional blood draws and questionnaires over an approximately 2-month period. Before DNA extraction, prospective study blood samples were shipped either frozen or at room temperature. The full study reports these points: The quantity of clinical and demographic metadata differed by source and by participant and was supplied without curation.

The immunoSEQ Assay, a bias-controlled multiplex PCR, was used to amplify TCRbeta CDR3 regions from genomic DNA. The original pipeline was this. The number of nucleated cells in each sample was estimated by amplification of reference gene primers within the assay. To quantify the absolute abundance of each unique TCRbeta CDR3 rearrangement, sequence reads were collapsed and filtered. For each sample, productive Simpson clonality was calculated by taking the square root of Simpson's diversity index across productive rearrangements. TCRdb carries this immuneACCESS record with in-frame sequences only. Its versions omit some clonotypes, under half of them owing to an unresolved V gene in the studies checked, with the rest unexplained. V, J and clone size are taken as reported in that table, and D and trimming were inferred from the DNA itself. Present in this sample are 470,000 or so clones, 87% of which were seen just once. Approximately 2% of the sample comes from the top ten.

From a lookup of the germline V gene (reference sequence), CDR1 and CDR2 are LGHDT and YNNKEL. Including the terminal cysteine and phenylalanine, the CDR3 comprises 15 residues. CDR3 DNA is the only sequence kept; it has 45 bases, read in frame from the first base. V is pruned by 0 bases and J by 2 bases, leaving 0 bases of the junction without a gene match. The receptor was derived from a woman aged 18-29 years with acute COVID-19. Sequencing was carried out using PBMCs or T cells enriched from blood (not recorded which). Recombination joined TRBV3-1 (or the pseudogene TRBV3-2) with TRBJ1-2, with 10 bases matching TRBD1. The CDR3 protein sequence reads: CASSQETGGNYGYTF. The DNA sequence reads TGTGCCAGCAGCCAAGAGACAGGGGGCAACTATGGCTACACCTTC.